What follows is one T cell receptor (beta chain) and its context. Clones were sequenced by immunoSEQ multiplex PCR, and TCRdb holds only the in-frame ones, with some missing. The repertoire holds a few hundred thousand clones, with over 80% as singletons. Germline V CDR1 and CDR2: WNHNN, SYGVQD (reference sequence). This CDR3 region has 16 residues. Trimming took 8 bases from V and 3 from J; bases not matched to a gene: 10. These data come from a study of blood T cell repertoires in COVID-19. Background on the study: In each case, the material was cDNA or gDNA derived from T cells, B-cell-depleted T cells, or PBMCs.

The chain joins TRBV10-1 to TRBJ2-2, with TRBD1 identical over 9 bases. The sequenced material came from PBMCs or T cells enriched from blood (not recorded which). The TCR sequence derives from a young man with acute COVID-19. CDR3 nucleotides: TGCGCCAGCGAACGGGGGGACAGGGTCGACACCGGGGAGCTGTTTTTT. It translates to CASERGDRVDTGELFF.